The 27 T cell receptor beta chains reported below all come from one sample, sequenced in a study of T cell changes during pregnancy in multiple sclerosis. TCRdb's copy holds only in-frame clones and misses some; the assay was immunoSEQ multiplex PCR. The sample lists more than 35,000 clones; approximately 93% were seen once. The sample was CD8+ T cells from peripheral blood mononuclear cells, taken in the third trimester of pregnancy. The source of these receptors is a female donor with multiple sclerosis, enrolled in a pregnancy study.

The V call is TRBV6-4, the J call TRBJ2-3; 7 bases match TRBD2. In germline, CDR1 is MRHNA, CDR2 SNTAGT. This CDR3 comprises 16 residues. The junction had 7 bases not matched to a gene; V was cut back by 0 bases and J by 4 bases. The CDR3 sequence is CASSDSGRVGADTQYF. The CDR3 DNA is TGTGCCAGCAGTGACTCGGGGAGGGTCGGCGCAGATACGCAGTATTTT.

This chain joins TRBV7-8 and TRBJ2-5; D possibly corresponds to TRBD2 (6 bases). With 6 bases removed from V and 5 bases from J, the gap between germline ends came to 16 bases. The CDR3 totals 14 residues. Germline V CDR1 and CDR2: SGHVS, FQNEAQ. CDR3 nucleotides: TGTGCCAGCAGTAACCCCGGAGGAGGGGAGACCCAGTACTTC. As protein: CASSNPGGGETQYF.

The chain joins TRBV9 to TRBJ2-1; possible D gene TRBD2, 5 bases. This CDR3 comprises 12 residues. CDR1 SGDLS and CDR2 YYNGEE come from the germline V gene. Trimming took off 3 bases at V and 6 bases at J, with 7 bases between the two ends. CDR3: CASSGTPNEQFF. CDR3 sequence (DNA): TGTGCCAGCAGCGGGACTCCCAATGAGCAGTTCTTC. Based on the CDR3 plus reference TRBV9 and TRBJ2-1, the full variable domain is DSGVTQTPKHLITATGQRVTLRCSPRSGDLSVYWYQQSLDQGLQFLIQYYNGEERAKGNILERFSAQQFPDLHSELNLSSLELGDSALYFCASSGTPNEQFFGPGTRLTVL.

The V gene is TRBV7-9, the J gene TRBJ2-7; 11 bases align to TRBD1. The J segment lost 7 bases and the V segment lost 2 bases, leaving 7 bases of the junction unmatched. CDR3 length: 15 amino acids. From germline, CDR1 is SEHNR and CDR2 FQNEAQ (reference sequence). CDR3 region: CASSLSGQGEYEQYF. The CDR3 nucleotides read TGTGCCAGCAGCTTATCGGGACAGGGGGAATATGAGCAGTACTTC.

This rearrangement joins TRBV7-3 to TRBJ1-1; D unclear. CDR3 length: 13 residues. V lost 4 bases, J lost 3 bases, and 9 bases lay in between. Germline-derived CDR1 and CDR2 are SGHTA and FQGTGA. DNA of the CDR3: TGTGCCAGCAGCTCCGCAGCGCACACTGAAGCTTTCTTT. It codes for CASSSAAHTEAFF. Variable domain in full (rest from reference TRBV7-3 and TRBJ1-1): GAGVSQTPSNKVTEKGKYVELRCDPISGHTALYWYRQSLGQGPEFLIYFQGTGAADDSGLPNDRFFAVRPEGSVSTLKIQRTERGDSAVYLCASSSAAHTEAFFGQGTRLTVV.

This sequence joins TRBV5-8 and TRBJ1-2, with 7 bases fitting TRBD1. Per germline, CDR1 SGHTS and CDR2 YDEGEE. With 4 bases clipped from V and 4 bases from J, the junction kept 7 bases outside the gene matches. The CDR3 has 14 residues. CDR3 DNA sequence: TGTGCCAGCAGCCTGAGAGGGACAGCCTATGGCTACACCTTC. Translation: CASSLRGTAYGYTF.

The chain combines TRBV7-9 with TRBJ2-3; D is undetermined. From germline, CDR1 is SEHNR and CDR2 FQNEAQ (reference sequence). V gave up 1 base and J gave up 5 bases, with 7 bases separating them. The CDR3 has 13 amino acids. CDR3 nucleotides: TGTGCCAGCAGCTTAGGGGCTGGAGATACGCAGTATTTT. This translates into CASSLGAGDTQYF. Using reference TRBV7-9 and TRBJ2-3 for the parts outside the CDR3, the full variable domain is DTGVSQNPRHKITKRGQNVTFRCDPISEHNRLYWYRQTLGQGPEFLTYFQNEAQLEKSRLLSDRFSAERPKGSFSTLEIQRTEQGDSAMYLCASSLGAGDTQYFGPGTRLTVL.

V usage is TRBV7-2 and J usage is TRBJ2-1; the match to TRBD1 covers 8 bases. Germline V gene lookup returns CDR1 SGHTA and CDR2 FQGNSA. The CDR3 spans 14 residues. The ends lost 6 bases at V and 10 bases at J; junction bases unmatched: 11. The CDR3 reads CASSSRRQGHEQFF. As DNA, the CDR3 is TGTGCCAGCAGTTCCCGGCGACAGGGGCACGAGCAGTTCTTC.

The rearrangement links TRBV28 to TRBJ1-2; D is undetermined. The CDR3 consists of 13 residues. CDR1 MDHEN and CDR2 SYDVKM come from the germline V gene. Trimming stripped 6 bases from V and 4 bases from J, with 12 bases between. The CDR3 region has the DNA TGTGCCAGCAGCTCGCTGGGGAGCTATGGCTACACCTTC. This codes for CASSSLGSYGYTF.

The gene calls are TRBV7-9 and TRBJ1-3, with a tentative D call TRBD1 (5 bases). The germline V gene encodes CDR1 SEHNR and CDR2 FQNEAQ (reference sequence). The V gene lost 8 bases and the J gene lost 6 bases, with 20 bases spanning the gap. The CDR3 has 15 amino acids. The CDR3 protein is CASEEGRAEINTIYF. CDR3 nucleotides: TGTGCCAGCGAGGAGGGCAGGGCTGAAATAAACACCATATATTTT.

The chain recombines TRBV19 with TRBJ1-1; unclear D gene. The germline V and J ends were trimmed by 3 bases and 4 bases, with 12 bases remaining between them. This CDR3 spans 14 amino acids. The germline V gene has CDR1 LNHDA and CDR2 SQIVND (reference sequence). CDR3 coding DNA: TGTGCCAGTAGTATCGACGGCGGAATCACTGAAGCTTTCTTT. Translating it yields CASSIDGGITEAFF.

J is TRBJ2-7 and V is TRBV5-6; 7 bases map to TRBD1. CDR1 SGHDT and CDR2 YYEEEE come from the germline V gene. The V gene end was trimmed by 3 bases and the J gene end by 5 bases; junction bases not matched to a gene: 11. There are 15 residues in the CDR3. The CDR3 coding sequence is TGTGCCAGCAGCTCTTCAGGGGGTCTTATCCACGAGCAGTACTTC. It encodes CASSSSGGLIHEQYF.

The gene calls are TRBV9 and TRBJ1-2, with D perhaps TRBD1 (6 bases). Trimming removed 1 base at V and 5 bases at J, with 15 bases between. The CDR3 runs to 15 residues. The germline V gene encodes CDR1 SGDLS and CDR2 YYNGEE. In nucleotides, the CDR3 is TGTGCCAGCAGCGTATTTCAAAAAACAGGGTATGGCTACACCTTC. Protein sequence: CASSVFQKTGYGYTF.

The chain is built from TRBV9 and TRBJ2-3; D gene unclear. Trimming removed 0 bases at V and 4 bases at J, with 15 bases between. The CDR3 length is 16 residues. Germline CDR1 reads SGDLS; CDR2 reads YYNGEE. The CDR3 DNA reads as TGTGCCAGCAGCGTAGCCGAGCGAGGTTTAGCAGATACGCAGTATTTT. Translation: CASSVAERGLADTQYF.

The chain carries TRBV2 and TRBJ2-5, with 12 bases aligning to TRBD2. The trim removed 0 bases at V and 5 bases at J, leaving 7 bases unmatched. The CDR3 consists of 17 residues. From germline, CDR1 is SNHLY and CDR2 FYNNEI. CDR3 residues: CASSEAASGGASETQYF. CDR3 bases: TGTGCCAGCAGTGAAGCGGCTAGCGGGGGGGCCTCGGAGACCCAGTACTTC.

The chain has TRBV2 and TRBJ1-6, with D perhaps TRBD1 (6 bases). Per the germline V gene, CDR1 is SNHLY and CDR2 is FYNNEI. The CDR3 is made up of 14 amino acids. Deletions cut 4 bases from V and 10 bases from J, with 14 bases between. Here the CDR3 DNA reads TGTGCCAGCAGTGGACAGGCCCAAGGGTCACCCCTCCACTTT. It encodes CASSGQAQGSPLHF.

The V and J genes are TRBV6-4 and TRBJ2-2; D is undetermined. The CDR3 is 14 residues long. CDR1 is MRHNA, CDR2 SNTAGT, per germline. The V end was cut by 4 bases, the J end by 3 bases, with 9 bases between. The CDR3 bases are TGTGCCAGCAGTGTTTACACATACACCGGGGAGCTGTTTTTT. The encoded protein is CASSVYTYTGELFF.

The V call is TRBV7-3, the J call TRBJ2-3; 12 bases map to TRBD2. Losses at the gene ends were 4 bases for V and 4 bases for J; bases not matched to a gene: 0. This CDR3 contains 14 residues. Per the germline V gene, CDR1 is SGHTA and CDR2 is FQGTGA. CDR3 in DNA: TGTGCCAGCAGCTCTAGCGGGGGGGCAGATACGCAGTATTTT. Protein sequence: CASSSSGGADTQYF.

CDR3 bases: TGTGCCAGCAGCTCCGGACTAGCGGGCCCCACAGATACGCAGTATTTT. It is translated as CASSSGLAGPTDTQYF. This sequence joins TRBV7-3 and TRBJ2-3; 11 bases match TRBD2. Looked up from germline, CDR1 is SGHTA and CDR2 is FQGTGA. CDR3 length equals 16 residues. The J segment lost 2 bases and the V segment lost 4 bases, leaving 5 bases of the junction unmatched.

The chain couples TRBV4-1 to TRBJ2-1, with 7 bases identical to TRBD2. V gave up 4 bases and J gave up 3 bases; unmatched junction bases: 3. CDR3 length equals 14 residues. The germline V gene has CDR1 MGHRA and CDR2 YSYEKL. The CDR3 DNA reads TGCGCCAGCAGCCCCCGGGGGGACTACAATGAGCAGTTCTTC. Its translation is CASSPRGDYNEQFF.

The sample holds one count of this clone. V is TRBV6-5 and J is TRBJ2-1; 10 bases map to TRBD2. The CDR3 runs 14 residues. The V and J ends lost 3 bases and 8 bases, in that order; junction bases with no gene match: 4. Germline CDR1 reads MNHEY; CDR2 reads SVGAGI. The DNA of the CDR3 is TGTGCCAGCAGTTATAAGCGGGGGGGGGATGAGCAGTTCTTC. Its protein product is CASSYKRGGDEQFF.

This chain joins TRBV15 and TRBJ1-1; TRBD1 agrees at 7 bases. With 1 base clipped from V and 8 bases from J, the junction kept 4 bases outside the gene matches. CDR3 size: 13 residues. Per the germline V gene, CDR1 is LNHNV and CDR2 is YYDKDF (reference sequence). CDR3 sequence (DNA): TGTGCCACCAGCAGAGGGTGGGACAGCGAAGCTTTCTTT. Protein sequence: CATSRGWDSEAFF. Combining the CDR3 with reference TRBV15 and TRBJ1-1 gives the whole variable domain DAMVIQNPRYQVTQFGKPVTLSCSQTLNHNVMYWYQQKSSQAPKLLFHYYDKDFNNEADTPDNFQSRRPNTSFCFLDIRSPGLGDTAMYLCATSRGWDSEAFFGQGTRLTVV.

V is TRBV9 and J is TRBJ1-5; TRBD1 matches 7 bases. CDR3 length: 15 residues. Germline CDR1 SGDLS, CDR2 YYNGEE. Trimming cost V 2 bases and J 3 bases; bases outside gene matches: 5. CDR3 nucleotides: TGTGCCAGCAGCGTCGGGACAGATTTCAATCAGCCCCAGCATTTT. Protein: CASSVGTDFNQPQHF. Complete variable domain (other parts from reference TRBV9 and TRBJ1-5): DSGVTQTPKHLITATGQRVTLRCSPRSGDLSVYWYQQSLDQGLQFLIQYYNGEERAKGNILERFSAQQFPDLHSELNLSSLELGDSALYFCASSVGTDFNQPQHFGDGTRLSIL.

The chain employs TRBV29-1 and TRBJ2-1; tentatively, D is TRBD1 (6 bases). Trimming pared 7 bases from V and 3 bases from J, leaving 10 bases between. The length of the CDR3 is 12 residues. In germline, CDR1 is SQVTM, CDR2 ANQGSEA. Here the CDR3 reads CSAWDNYNEQFF. CDR3 DNA sequence: TGCAGCGCATGGGACAACTACAATGAGCAGTTCTTC.

This chain links TRBV13 with TRBJ2-1; no firm D call. This CDR3 is built from 14 residues. Germline V gene sequence: CDR1 PRHDT, CDR2 FYEKMQ (reference sequence). V lost 1 base to trimming and J lost 10 bases, with 14 bases between them. DNA for the CDR3: TGTGCCAGCAGCTTAGAATGGGCTATGAAGGAGCAGTTCTTC. Translation: CASSLEWAMKEQFF. Full variable domain (rest looked up from reference TRBV13 and TRBJ2-1): AAGVIQSPRHLIKEKRETATLKCYPIPRHDTVYWYQQGPGQDPQFLISFYEKMQSDKGSIPDRFSAQQFSDYHSELNMSSLELGDSALYFCASSLEWAMKEQFFGPGTRLTVL.

V usage is TRBV7-9 and J usage is TRBJ1-6; D remains ambiguous. V was trimmed by 5 bases and J by 7 bases, leaving 15 bases between them. CDR3 length equals 15 residues. CDR1 SEHNR and CDR2 FQNEAQ come from the germline V gene (reference sequence). The CDR3 loop reads CASSPAGSSNSPLHF. CDR3 nucleotides: TGTGCCAGCAGCCCCGCGGGCAGCTCCAATTCACCCCTCCACTTT.

CDR3 sequence (DNA): TGTGCCAGCAGTTCCTCCGGGACTGAGATTCCCTATGGCTACACCTTC. Amino acids: CASSSSGTEIPYGYTF. The V gene is TRBV6-6, the J gene TRBJ1-2; D may be TRBD1 (5 bases). Germline V gives CDR1 MNHNY, CDR2 SVGAGI (reference sequence). V dropped 4 bases and J dropped 4 bases, with 19 bases sitting between them. The CDR3 sequence is 16 residues long.